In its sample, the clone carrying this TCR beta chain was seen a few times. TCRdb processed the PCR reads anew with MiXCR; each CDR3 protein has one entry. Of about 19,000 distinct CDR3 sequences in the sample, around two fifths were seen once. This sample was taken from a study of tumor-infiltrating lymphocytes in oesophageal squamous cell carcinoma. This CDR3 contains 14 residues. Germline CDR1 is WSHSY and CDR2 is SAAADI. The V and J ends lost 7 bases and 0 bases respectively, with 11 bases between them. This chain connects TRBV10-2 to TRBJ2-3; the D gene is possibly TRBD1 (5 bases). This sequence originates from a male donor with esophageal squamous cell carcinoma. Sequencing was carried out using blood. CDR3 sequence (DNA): TGCGCCAGCACGCGACAGACTAGCACAGATACGCAGTATTTT. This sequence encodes CASTRQTSTDTQYF.